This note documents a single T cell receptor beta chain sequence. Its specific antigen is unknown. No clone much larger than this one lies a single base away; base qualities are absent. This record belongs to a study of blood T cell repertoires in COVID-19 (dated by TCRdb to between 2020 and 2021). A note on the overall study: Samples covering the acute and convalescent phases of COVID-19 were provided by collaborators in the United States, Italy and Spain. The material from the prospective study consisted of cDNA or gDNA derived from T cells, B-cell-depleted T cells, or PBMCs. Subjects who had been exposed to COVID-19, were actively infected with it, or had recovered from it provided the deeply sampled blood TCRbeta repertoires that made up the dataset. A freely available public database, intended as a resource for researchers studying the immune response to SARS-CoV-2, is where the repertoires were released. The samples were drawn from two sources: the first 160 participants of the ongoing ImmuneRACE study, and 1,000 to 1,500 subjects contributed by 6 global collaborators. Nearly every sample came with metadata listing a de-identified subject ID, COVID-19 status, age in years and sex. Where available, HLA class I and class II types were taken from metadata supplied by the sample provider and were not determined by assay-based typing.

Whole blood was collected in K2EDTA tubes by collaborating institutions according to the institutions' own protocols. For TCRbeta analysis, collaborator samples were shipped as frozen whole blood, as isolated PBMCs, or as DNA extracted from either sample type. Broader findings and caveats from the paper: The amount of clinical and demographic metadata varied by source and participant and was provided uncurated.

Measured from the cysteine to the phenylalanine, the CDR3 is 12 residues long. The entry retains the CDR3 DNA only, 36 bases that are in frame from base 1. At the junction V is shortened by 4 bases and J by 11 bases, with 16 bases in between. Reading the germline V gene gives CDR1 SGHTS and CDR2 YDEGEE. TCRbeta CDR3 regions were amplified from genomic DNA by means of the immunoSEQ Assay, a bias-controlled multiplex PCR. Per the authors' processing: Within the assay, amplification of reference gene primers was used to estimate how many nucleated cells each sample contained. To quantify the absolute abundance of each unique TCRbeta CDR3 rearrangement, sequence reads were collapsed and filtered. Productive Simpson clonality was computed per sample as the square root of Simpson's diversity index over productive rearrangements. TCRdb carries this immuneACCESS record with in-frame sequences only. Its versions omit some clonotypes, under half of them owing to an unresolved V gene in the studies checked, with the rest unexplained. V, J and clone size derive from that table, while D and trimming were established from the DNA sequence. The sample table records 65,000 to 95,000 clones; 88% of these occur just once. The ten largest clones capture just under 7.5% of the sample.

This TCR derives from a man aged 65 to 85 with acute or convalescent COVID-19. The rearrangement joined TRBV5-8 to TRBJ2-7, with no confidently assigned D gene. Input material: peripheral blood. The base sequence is TGTGCCAGCAGCCCGAGTTCATTCCCCAAGTACTTC. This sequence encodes CASSPSSFPKYF.